Listed below are T cell receptor beta chains from one sample, sequenced in a study of blood T cells in healthy people across ages. TCRdb reanalysed the 5' RACE reads using MiXCR and keeps one entry per CDR3 protein. Among around 520,000 distinct CDR3 sequences listed, roughly a quarter were seen once. The same data also contributed to another study, on T cells of mothers and their children.

Material for sequencing was blood. The receptors come from a boy younger than 10 in good health. Both conserved end residues are part of each CDR3. Each record gives: CDR3 protein, CDR3 DNA, V gene, D gene, clone size, J gene. D genes are given only for firm matches. Clone sizes are given selectively: once, few, many, or a class where the clone is expanded.

CDR3: CATRDTINYGYTF; DNA: TGTGCCACCCGGGACACGATTAACTATGGCTACACCTTC; V: TRBV6-5; D: NA; size: NA; J: TRBJ1-2
CDR3: CASSQSTSGEFF; DNA: TGTGCCAGCAGCCAATCGACTAGCGGAGAGTTCTTC; V: TRBV16; D: TRBD2; size: few; J: TRBJ2-1
CDR3: CASSFNGNYGYTF; DNA: TGTGCCAGCAGTTTTAACGGGAACTATGGCTACACCTTC; V: TRBV12-3/TRBV12-4; D: NA; size: NA; J: TRBJ1-2
CDR3: CASSEVWGVQETQYF; DNA: TGTGCCAGCAGTGAGGTTTGGGGGGTCCAAGAGACCCAGTACTTC; V: TRBV6-1; D: NA; size: NA; J: TRBJ2-5
CDR3: CASSLTRTSGQETQYF; DNA: TGTGCCAGCAGCTTAACGAGGACTAGCGGACAAGAGACCCAGTACTTC; V: TRBV7-3; D: TRBD2; size: few; J: TRBJ2-5
CDR3: CASSWGTSGEAYNEQFF; DNA: TGTGCCAGCAGCTGGGGGACTAGCGGGGAGGCATACAATGAGCAGTTCTTC; V: TRBV11-2; D: TRBD2; size: NA; J: TRBJ2-1
CDR3: CSGGTGFGEKLFF; DNA: TGCAGCGGGGGGACAGGATTTGGGGAAAAACTGTTTTTT; V: TRBV29-1; D: TRBD1; size: few; J: TRBJ1-4
CDR3: CASSLARTGGDEQFF; DNA: TGTGCCAGCAGCTTAGCCCGAACCGGAGGGGATGAGCAGTTCTTC; V: TRBV7-9; D: NA; size: NA; J: TRBJ2-1
CDR3: CASSVRDGELFF; DNA: TGCGCCAGCAGCGTCAGGGACGGGGAGCTGTTTTTT; V: TRBV5-1; D: NA; size: few; J: TRBJ2-2
CDR3: CASSQGLSNTEAFF; DNA: TGTGCCAGCAGCCAAGGCCTAAGTAACACTGAAGCTTTCTTT; V: TRBV3-1; D: NA; size: few; J: TRBJ1-1
CDR3: CSARDPTSGMGETQYF; DNA: TGCAGTGCTAGAGACCCAACTAGCGGGATGGGAGAGACCCAGTACTTC; V: TRBV20-1; D: TRBD2; size: NA; J: TRBJ2-5
CDR3: CAWRTGSNEQYF; DNA: TGTGCCTGGAGGACAGGGTCCAACGAGCAGTACTTC; V: TRBV30; D: TRBD1; size: NA; J: TRBJ2-7
CDR3: CSASLRHLYEQYF; DNA: TGCAGTGCTAGCCTACGACACCTCTACGAGCAGTACTTC; V: TRBV20-1; D: NA; size: few; J: TRBJ2-7
CDR3: CASSFTGVETQYF; DNA: TGCGCCAGCAGTTTCACAGGGGTAGAGACCCAGTACTTC; V: TRBV5-1; D: TRBD1; size: many; J: TRBJ2-5
CDR3: CASSYSPSGGEETQYF; DNA: TGCGCCAGCAGTTATTCCCCTAGCGGGGGGGAAGAGACCCAGTACTTC; V: TRBV5-1; D: TRBD2; size: few; J: TRBJ2-5
CDR3: CAIRDNYNEQFF; DNA: TGTGCCATCAGGGACAATTACAATGAGCAGTTCTTC; V: TRBV10-3; D: NA; size: few; J: TRBJ2-1
CDR3: CSAIAGGPETQYF; DNA: TGCAGTGCTATTGCGGGAGGGCCAGAGACCCAGTACTTC; V: TRBV20-1; D: TRBD2; size: NA; J: TRBJ2-5
CDR3: CASSRVDREVHEQYF; DNA: TGTGCCAGCAGTCGGGTTGACAGGGAGGTGCACGAGCAGTACTTC; V: TRBV12-3/TRBV12-4; D: NA; size: NA; J: TRBJ2-7
CDR3: CASSGLAGVENIQYF; DNA: TGTGCCAGCAGTGGACTAGCGGGAGTGGAAAACATTCAGTACTTC; V: TRBV6-2/TRBV6-3; D: TRBD2; size: NA; J: TRBJ2-4
CDR3: CASSPLNEQFF; DNA: TGTGCCAGCAGCCCCTTGAATGAGCAGTTCTTC; V: TRBV6-1; D: NA; size: many; J: TRBJ2-1
CDR3: CASSQQWGTEAFF; DNA: TGCGCCAGCAGTCAGCAATGGGGCACTGAAGCTTTCTTT; V: TRBV5-1; D: NA; size: many; J: TRBJ1-1
CDR3: CASSQPPGLTYNEQFF; DNA: TGTGCCAGCTCACAACCCCCGGGACTAACCTACAATGAGCAGTTCTTC; V: TRBV18; D: TRBD2; size: NA; J: TRBJ2-1
CDR3: CASSEGYLTTDMQYF; DNA: TGCGCCAGCAGTGAGGGCTACTTAACGACAGATATGCAGTATTTT; V: TRBV10-2; D: NA; size: few; J: TRBJ2-3
CDR3: CASRSGVTDTQYF; DNA: TGTGCCAGCAGATCGGGAGTCACAGATACGCAGTATTTT; V: TRBV7-3; D: NA; size: NA; J: TRBJ2-3
CDR3: CSVPGGSQLISDTQYF; DNA: TGCAGCGTCCCTGGGGGTTCTCAGCTCATTTCAGATACGCAGTATTTT; V: TRBV29-1; D: NA; size: few; J: TRBJ2-3
CDR3: CASSLGPLREENYGYTF; DNA: TGTGCCAGCAGCTTAGGCCCTCTGCGGGAGGAGAACTATGGCTACACCTTC; V: TRBV13; D: NA; size: NA; J: TRBJ1-2
CDR3: CASSQGWGQETQYF; DNA: TGTGCCAGCAGCCAAGGCTGGGGGCAAGAGACCCAGTACTTC; V: TRBV3-1; D: NA; size: few; J: TRBJ2-5
CDR3: CASSFIPWGSGKETQYF; DNA: TGTGCCAGCAGCTTCATCCCCTGGGGTAGCGGGAAAGAGACCCAGTACTTC; V: TRBV11-2; D: TRBD2; size: few; J: TRBJ2-5
CDR3: CASSSGAGDPTDTQYF; DNA: TGTGCCAGCAGCTCGGGAGCGGGGGACCCCACAGATACGCAGTATTTT; V: TRBV7-9; D: TRBD2; size: NA; J: TRBJ2-3
CDR3: CASSLADWGPYGYTF; DNA: TGTGCCAGCAGTTTAGCCGACTGGGGTCCCTATGGCTACACCTTC; V: TRBV12-3/TRBV12-4; D: NA; size: NA; J: TRBJ1-2
CDR3: CSASDGSSYEQYF; DNA: TGCAGTGCTAGTGACGGTAGCTCCTACGAGCAGTACTTC; V: TRBV20-1; D: NA; size: NA; J: TRBJ2-7
CDR3: CASSLDLGETQYF; DNA: TGTGCCAGCAGCTTAGATTTAGGGGAGACCCAGTACTTC; V: TRBV11-2; D: NA; size: few; J: TRBJ2-5
CDR3: CASSPPRGPGVYEQYF; DNA: TGTGCCAGCAGTCCCCCCAGGGGACCGGGGGTCTACGAGCAGTACTTC; V: TRBV2; D: NA; size: NA; J: TRBJ2-7
CDR3: CASSSPGLAGNEQFF; DNA: TGTGCCAGTAGTTCACCGGGACTAGCCGGCAATGAGCAGTTCTTC; V: TRBV19; D: TRBD2; size: NA; J: TRBJ2-1
CDR3: CASSQDHSDARGKNTEAFF; DNA: TGCGCCAGCAGCCAAGATCATTCGGACGCAAGAGGGAAGAACACTGAAGCTTTCTTT; V: TRBV4-1; D: NA; size: NA; J: TRBJ1-1
CDR3: CASSPEPGFGDQPQHF; DNA: TGTGCCAGCAGTCCGGAACCGGGATTCGGGGATCAGCCCCAGCATTTT; V: TRBV2; D: NA; size: few; J: TRBJ1-5
CDR3: CASSLPQENEQFF; DNA: TGCGCCAGCAGCTTGCCCCAGGAGAATGAGCAGTTCTTC; V: TRBV5-1; D: NA; size: few; J: TRBJ2-1
CDR3: CASSPRDTWGNIQYF; DNA: TGTGCCAGCAGCCCCCGGGACACTTGGGGAAACATTCAGTACTTC; V: TRBV3-1; D: NA; size: NA; J: TRBJ2-4
CDR3: CSVEPPWGNEQYF; DNA: TGCAGCGTTGAACCCCCCTGGGGGAACGAGCAGTACTTC; V: TRBV29-1; D: NA; size: NA; J: TRBJ2-7
CDR3: CASSRFPGELFF; DNA: TGTGCCAGCAGCAGATTTCCCGGGGAGCTGTTTTTT; V: TRBV14; D: NA; size: NA; J: TRBJ2-2
CDR3: CSASGLAGGLGVETQYF; DNA: TGCAGTGCTAGTGGGCTAGCGGGGGGGCTAGGGGTGGAGACCCAGTACTTC; V: TRBV20-1; D: TRBD2; size: NA; J: TRBJ2-5